The 11 T cell receptor beta chains given below trace back to one sample, sequenced in a study of T cell changes during pregnancy in multiple sclerosis. TCRdb keeps only in-frame clones here, not all; method: immunoSEQ multiplex PCR. The repertoire consists of about 75,000 clones, with 70% to 90% occurring once and the leading ten covering about 0.9%. Sequencing was performed on peripheral blood, taken in the first trimester of pregnancy. The receptors stem from a female donor in good health, enrolled as a control in a pregnancy study.

The V call is TRBV28, the J call TRBJ2-6; D may be TRBD1 (6 bases). The CDR3 totals 17 residues. Germline CDR1 is MDHEN and CDR2 is SYDVKM. Trimming left V 7 bases short and J 0 bases short, with 16 bases between. This CDR3 is CASILTGSPSGANVLTF. Written as DNA, the CDR3 is TGTGCCAGCATCCTGACAGGCAGCCCCTCTGGGGCCAACGTCCTGACTTTC.

This chain joins TRBV2 and TRBJ1-5, with D possibly matching TRBD1 (6 bases). Germline CDR1 reads SNHLY; CDR2 reads FYNNEI. The length of the CDR3 is 15 residues. Trimming removed 6 bases from V and 2 bases from J, with 14 bases in between. The CDR3 is CASRTQGIGNQPQHF. The CDR3 DNA reads as TGTGCCAGCAGAACACAGGGAATAGGCAATCAGCCCCAGCATTTT.

This clone has at least ten counts. The chain has TRBV5-6 and TRBJ1-6; D call uncertain. Trimming cost V 2 bases and J 14 bases, with 8 bases left between them. Germline assignment: CDR1 SGHDT and CDR2 YYEEEE. The CDR3 is 11 amino acids. In nucleotides, the CDR3 is TGTGCCAGCAGCTTCGCAACAGCCCTCCACTTT. Translated: CASSFATALHF.

This chain connects TRBV18 to TRBJ2-1, with 11 bases identical to TRBD2. From germline, CDR1 is KGHSH and CDR2 LQKENI. The ends lost 1 base at V and 2 bases at J; junction bases unmatched: 1. This CDR3 is 16 amino acids long. The CDR3 loop is CASSPLAGGAYNEQFF. In DNA form, the CDR3 reads TGTGCCAGCTCACCACTAGCGGGGGGGGCCTACAATGAGCAGTTCTTC.

This chain links TRBV18 with TRBJ1-1; a weak D match, TRBD1 (5 bases). Germline CDR1 is KGHSH and CDR2 is LQKENI. Trimming left V 2 bases short and J 1 base short, with 11 bases between. The CDR3 runs 15 residues. The CDR3 sequence is CASSPSRGSNTEAFF. The CDR3 DNA follows: TGTGCCAGCTCACCAAGTAGGGGCTCGAACACTGAAGCTTTCTTT. The full variable domain, in which reference TRBV18 and TRBJ1-1 provide the parts outside the CDR3, is NAGVMQNPRHLVRRRGQEARLRCSPMKGHSHVYWYRQLPEEGLKFMVYLQKENIIDESGMPKERFSAEFPKEGPSILRIQQVVRGDSAAYFCASSPSRGSNTEAFFGQGTRLTVV.

The CDR3 here is CASSLDTSGSDWSYEQYF. The CDR3 DNA reads as TGTGCCAGCAGCTTGGATACTAGCGGGAGTGACTGGAGCTACGAGCAGTACTTC. The genes are TRBV5-4 and TRBJ2-7; 11 bases are a match to TRBD2. V trimming: 0 bases; J trimming: 3 bases; junction bases outside the gene matches: 11. There are 18 residues in the CDR3. Germline-derived CDR1 and CDR2 are SGHNT and YYREEE (reference sequence).

V is TRBV6-6 and J is TRBJ1-5, with D tentatively TRBD1 (6 bases). CDR1 and CDR2 (germline): MNHNY, SVGAGI (reference sequence). The CDR3 is 16 residues long. V was clipped by 5 bases and J by 1 base, with 15 bases between them. CDR3 DNA sequence: TGTGCCAGCAGTACAATAGGGGGAGGGAGCAATCAGCCCCAGCATTTT. This gives the protein CASSTIGGGSNQPQHF.

The chain is built from TRBV13 and TRBJ2-7; 8 positions agree with TRBD1. The CDR3 covers 15 residues. Germline V lookup: CDR1 PRHDT, CDR2 FYEKMQ (reference sequence). Germline trimming cut 5 bases from V and 3 bases from J; bases unmatched to any gene: 9. The CDR3, as DNA: TGTGCCAGCAGCGAGTCGGGACAGGCTTTCTACGAGCAGTACTTC. Translating it yields CASSESGQAFYEQYF.

This clone was seen a few times. The rearrangement links TRBV5-1 to TRBJ2-7; D might be TRBD1 (6 bases). The germline gives CDR1 SGHRS, CDR2 YFSETQ. The CDR3 has 15 residues. Trimming left V 7 bases short and J 4 bases short, with 21 bases between. The CDR3 loop reads CASLAQQGRFYEQYF. The CDR3 nucleotides are TGCGCCAGCTTAGCTCAGCAGGGGCGTTTTTACGAGCAGTACTTC.

V and J are TRBV10-1 and TRBJ2-3; 12 bases map to TRBD2. There are 18 residues in the CDR3. The germline V gene has CDR1 WNHNN and CDR2 SYGVQD (reference sequence). V lost 2 bases, J lost 3 bases, and 9 bases stayed unmatched. Written as DNA, the CDR3 is TGCGCCAGCAGTGAGAGTGGGCTAGCGGGAGGGCCTACAGATACGCAGTATTTT. This gives the protein CASSESGLAGGPTDTQYF.

The chain recombines TRBV6-1 with TRBJ2-2; D may be TRBD1 (5 bases). Germline-derived CDR1 and CDR2 are MNHNS and SASEGT. CDR3 length equals 15 residues. Trimming pared 7 bases from V and 0 bases from J, leaving 12 bases between. The CDR3 nucleotides read TGTGCCAGCACCCCACGGACAACGAACACCGGGGAGCTGTTTTTT. As protein: CASTPRTTNTGELFF.